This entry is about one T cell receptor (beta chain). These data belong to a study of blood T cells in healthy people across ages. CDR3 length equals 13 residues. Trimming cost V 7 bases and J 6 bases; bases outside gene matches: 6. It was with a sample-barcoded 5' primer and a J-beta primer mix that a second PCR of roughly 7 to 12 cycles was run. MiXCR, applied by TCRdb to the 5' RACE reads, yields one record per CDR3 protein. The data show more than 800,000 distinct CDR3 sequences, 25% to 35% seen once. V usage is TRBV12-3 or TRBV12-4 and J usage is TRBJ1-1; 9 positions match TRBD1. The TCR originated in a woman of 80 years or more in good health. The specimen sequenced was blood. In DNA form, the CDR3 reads TGTGCCAGCAACCGACAGGGGGTGGCTGAAGCTTTCTTT. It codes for CASNRQGVAEAFF.